Here is one TCR beta chain with its context. Its specificity is not known. The PCR contained 60 Vbeta and 13 Jbeta primers. Sequencing used immunoSEQ multiplex PCR; TCRdb keeps in-frame clones, though not all of them. Of 150,000 to 200,000 clones in the sample, about 81% are singletons; the top ten hold more than 0.9%. The source of the sample is a study of cytomegalovirus exposure and HLA in healthy donors. Study context: Around four fifths of 350 to 400 genotyped donors fell in the Caucasian-associated ancestry cluster.

V gave up 6 bases and J gave up 3 bases, with 8 bases separating them. The germline gives CDR1 ENHRY, CDR2 SYGVKD. The CDR3 totals 13 residues. Healthy bone marrow donors supplied every sample. Study findings and constraints: Diagnosis of cytomegalovirus status made by the classifier reportedly showed high specificity and sensitivity. As a later analysis revealed, most CMV-associated TCR beta chains appeared HLA-restricted.

Source material: PBMCs. The TCR comes from a girl between 2 and 10 years old in good health and CMV-seropositive. This chain joins TRBV10-3 and TRBJ1-4, with D possibly matching TRBD1 (5 bases). The DNA for the CDR3 is TGTGCCATCAGAGAGGGGCCTAATGAAAAACTGTTTTTT. Amino acid sequence: CAIREGPNEKLFF.